These 9 T cell receptor beta chains were sequenced from one sample in a study of cytomegalovirus exposure and HLA in healthy donors. The PCR contained 60 Vbeta and 13 Jbeta primers. The method was immunoSEQ multiplex PCR; TCRdb's version includes in-frame clones alone and lacks a portion of them. The sample consists of 150,000 to 200,000 clones, approximately 73% of them appearing once. The sequencing sample was made of PBMCs. These TCRs come from a man aged 50-59 years in good health and CMV-seronegative.

The chain uses TRBV19 and TRBJ2-3, with D perhaps matching TRBD2 (6 bases). Germline V gene sequence: CDR1 LNHDA, CDR2 SQIVND (reference sequence). V shed 5 bases and J shed 4 bases, with 25 bases lying between them. The CDR3 runs 18 residues. The CDR3 loop is CASSPSGGVLSHSDTQYF. Here the CDR3 DNA reads TGTGCCAGTAGTCCTTCGGGCGGGGTCCTTTCCCATTCAGATACGCAGTATTTT.

This rearrangement joins TRBV7-9 to TRBJ1-1, with a tentative D call TRBD1 (6 bases). With 0 bases removed from V and 0 bases from J, the gap between germline ends came to 17 bases. The CDR3 is 18 residues long. CDR1 is SEHNR and CDR2 is FQNEAQ in the germline V gene (reference sequence). The CDR3 nucleotides read TGTGCCAGCAGCTTAGCTCGCAGGGGTCTGAATATGAACACTGAAGCTTTCTTT. Amino acids: CASSLARRGLNMNTEAFF.

The chain is built from TRBV11-2 and TRBJ2-2; D is unclear. V was clipped by 5 bases and J by 8 bases, with 12 bases between them. CDR1 and CDR2 from the germline V gene are SGHAT and FQNNGV. The CDR3 sequence is 13 residues long. CDR3 in amino acids: CASSPWAGGELFF. The CDR3, as DNA: TGTGCCAGCAGCCCCTGGGCCGGAGGGGAGCTGTTTTTT. Using reference TRBV11-2 and TRBJ2-2 for the parts outside the CDR3, the full variable domain is EAGVAQSPRYKIIEKRQSVAFWCNPISGHATLYWYQQILGQGPKLLIQFQNNGVVDDSQLPKDRFSAERLKGVDSTLKIQPAKLEDSAVYLCASSPWAGGELFFGEGSRLTVL.

The chain has TRBV5-6 and TRBJ1-1; D remains ambiguous. Germline lookup yields CDR1 SGHDT and CDR2 YYEEEE. The CDR3 extends over 16 amino acids. The V and J ends lost 0 bases and 2 bases respectively, with 14 bases between them. The DNA of the CDR3 is TGTGCCAGCAGCTTGGGAGTGGAGAGATACAACACTGAAGCTTTCTTT. Encoded protein: CASSLGVERYNTEAFF.

The chain carries TRBV6-5 and TRBJ2-3, with D perhaps matching TRBD1 (6 bases). Trimming shortened V by 2 bases and J by 2 bases, and 11 bases separated the two germline ends. CDR3 length: 15 amino acids. CDR1 is MNHEY and CDR2 is SVGAGI in the germline V gene. As DNA, the CDR3 is TGTGCCAGCAGTTACGATAGGACAGCCACAGATACGCAGTATTTT. Protein sequence: CASSYDRTATDTQYF.

The chain carries TRBV7-9 and TRBJ1-2, with TRBD1 matching 8 bases. V trimming: 2 bases; J trimming: 6 bases; junction bases outside the gene matches: 11. Germline V CDR1 and CDR2: SEHNR, FQNEAQ (reference sequence). The CDR3 extends over 16 amino acids. The CDR3 sequence: CASSLRTGTGGHGYTF. The CDR3 DNA reads TGTGCCAGCAGCTTAAGAACCGGGACAGGAGGCCATGGCTACACCTTC.

There are a few counts of this clone. This chain joins TRBV14 and TRBJ2-5, with 12 bases matching TRBD2. V shed 1 base, J shed 6 bases, and the junction held 6 bases outside the gene matches. Germline CDR1 is SGHDN and CDR2 is FVKESK. The CDR3 consists of 16 residues. CDR3 amino acids: CASSQGGLAGLKTQYF. In DNA form, the CDR3 reads TGTGCCAGCAGCCAAGGCGGACTAGCGGGGCTTAAGACCCAGTACTTC.

This chain uses TRBV5-1 with TRBJ2-5; 9 nucleotides agree with TRBD2. The CDR3 loop spans 17 amino acids. V lost 1 base, J lost 0 bases, and 7 bases stayed unmatched. The germline CDR1 and CDR2 sequences are SGHRS and YFSETQ. CDR3 protein: CASSLKGPSGDQETQYF. Written as DNA, the CDR3 is TGCGCCAGCAGCTTGAAGGGCCCTAGCGGGGACCAAGAGACCCAGTACTTC.

The V gene is TRBV18, the J gene TRBJ2-2; D is possibly TRBD1 (5 bases). Deletions cut 2 bases from V and 5 bases from J, with 12 bases between. CDR3 length equals 15 residues. Germline CDR1 is KGHSH and CDR2 is LQKENI. In DNA form, the CDR3 reads TGTGCCAGCTCACCAGACATTGCAGGGACCGGGGAGCTGTTTTTT. This codes for CASSPDIAGTGELFF.